Here is one T cell receptor beta chain with its context. Its matching antigen is unknown. This entry comes from a study of cytomegalovirus exposure and HLA in healthy donors. Study in general: A subsequent analysis reported that the 120 validation repertoires were produced on the same platform that had also been used for the roughly 670 first-cohort repertoires.

The study's findings and limits: The finding came from a later analysis; first-cohort TCR clusters tended to co-occur in the roughly 110 validation repertoires. The study found most TCR sequences rare, yet found some public TCRs in many donors. Three CMV-associated chains were confirmed in vitro to be specific for CMV antigens.

The data were produced by immunoSEQ multiplex PCR, yet TCRdb's version contains in-frame clones alone and is incomplete. This sample has 130,000 or so clones; nearly 90% occur once, and the top ten carry about 3.7%. The junction had 5 bases not matched to a gene; V was cut back by 5 bases and J by 7 bases. CDR3 length equals 13 residues. Germline V CDR1 and CDR2: MNHEY, SVGAGI. This clonotype was obtained from a man aged 25-45 years in good health and CMV-seronegative. Sequences were obtained from PBMCs. V is TRBV6-5 and J is TRBJ1-5; 7 bases map to TRBD1. The CDR3 here is CASSQDRVQPQHF. The DNA for the CDR3 is TGTGCCAGCAGTCAAGACAGGGTCCAGCCCCAGCATTTT.